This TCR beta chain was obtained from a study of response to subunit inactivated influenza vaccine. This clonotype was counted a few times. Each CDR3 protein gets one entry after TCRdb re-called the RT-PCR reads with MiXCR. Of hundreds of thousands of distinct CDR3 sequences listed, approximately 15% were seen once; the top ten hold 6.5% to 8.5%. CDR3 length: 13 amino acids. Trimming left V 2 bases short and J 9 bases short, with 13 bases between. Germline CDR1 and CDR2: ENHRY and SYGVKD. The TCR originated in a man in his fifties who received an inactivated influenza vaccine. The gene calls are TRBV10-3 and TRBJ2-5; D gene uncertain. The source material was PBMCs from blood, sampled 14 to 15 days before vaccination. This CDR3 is CAISEAVPKAQYF. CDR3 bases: TGTGCCATCAGTGAGGCTGTACCCAAGGCCCAGTACTTC.